These 9 T cell receptor beta chains share one sample of origin, sequenced in a study of PD-1 blockade in mismatch repair-deficient tumors. TCRdb's copy holds only in-frame clones and misses some; the assay was immunoSEQ multiplex PCR. Of some 130,000 clones in the sample, about 88% were seen once. The sample in question was peripheral blood, obtained about 17 months after starting pembrolizumab. These receptors were taken from an adult with mismatch repair-deficient cancer.

The rearrangement links TRBV7-9 to TRBJ2-1; D possibly corresponds to TRBD1 (6 bases). CDR1 is SEHNR and CDR2 is FQNEAQ in the germline V gene (reference sequence). The CDR3 consists of 14 residues. V gave up 5 bases and J gave up 4 bases, with 12 bases separating them. CDR3 protein: CASSLSQGYNEQFF. For the CDR3, the DNA is TGTGCCAGCAGCCTTTCGCAGGGGTACAATGAGCAGTTCTTC.

The chain combines TRBV2 with TRBJ1-3; D possibly corresponds to TRBD1 (6 bases). Looked up from germline, CDR1 is SNHLY and CDR2 is FYNNEI. The V and J ends lost 6 bases and 2 bases respectively, with 14 bases between them. CDR3 size: 15 residues. CDR3: CASRQEGGTGNTIYF. In DNA form, the CDR3 reads TGTGCCAGCAGGCAAGAGGGGGGAACTGGAAACACCATATATTTT.

The chain combines TRBV19 with TRBJ1-1; possibly TRBD1 for D (5 bases). This CDR3 comprises 15 residues. Germline CDR1 and CDR2: LNHDA and SQIVND (reference sequence). V gave up 8 bases and J gave up 6 bases, with 22 bases separating them. The CDR3 here is CASGSQGLVGPEAFF. CDR3 in DNA: TGTGCCAGTGGGTCGCAGGGCTTAGTCGGACCTGAAGCTTTCTTT.

The chain links TRBV10-3 to TRBJ2-2, with 8 bases aligning to TRBD2. Losses at the gene ends were 6 bases for V and 3 bases for J; bases not matched to a gene: 9. CDR1 and CDR2 (germline): ENHRY, SYGVKD. The CDR3 loop spans 16 amino acids. This CDR3 reads CAIRAGRAGDTGELFF. CDR3 in DNA: TGTGCCATCAGAGCTGGCCGAGCGGGGGACACCGGGGAGCTGTTTTTT.

This clone was detected only once. The rearrangement joins TRBV4-3 to TRBJ2-7; D assignment may be TRBD1 or TRBD2 (7 bases each). Germline CDR1 LGHNA, CDR2 YSLEER. V lost 0 bases to trimming and J lost 5 bases, with 17 bases between them. This CDR3 has 16 residues. The CDR3 coding sequence is TGCGCCAGCAGCCAAGATTACGGCAGGGGGGGGGACGAGCAGTACTTC. Translated: CASSQDYGRGGDEQYF.

The chain carries TRBV7-9 and TRBJ2-3; TRBD2 agrees at 7 bases. The germline V gene has CDR1 SEHNR and CDR2 FQNEAQ (reference sequence). CDR3 length equals 14 residues. Trimming took 5 bases from V and 5 from J; bases not matched to a gene: 7. CDR3 nucleotide sequence: TGTGCCAGCAGCACACCGGGACTAAAAGATACGCAGTATTTT. Its translation: CASSTPGLKDTQYF.

The chain joins TRBV9 to TRBJ1-1, with D possibly being TRBD1 (5 bases). The germline V and J ends were trimmed by 4 bases and 5 bases, with 15 bases remaining between them. The CDR3 length is 14 residues. Germline V CDR1 and CDR2: SGDLS, YYNGEE. The CDR3 sequence is CASSRTGGGTEAFF. The CDR3, as DNA: TGTGCCAGCAGCCGAACGGGGGGAGGTACTGAAGCTTTCTTT.

CDR3 in amino acids: CASSTPWDRGVSGEQYF. CDR3 in DNA: TGTGCCAGCAGTACCCCCTGGGACAGGGGAGTTTCAGGCGAGCAGTACTTC. The chain recombines TRBV28 with TRBJ2-7; 10 bases fit TRBD1. This CDR3 contains 17 residues. The J segment lost 6 bases and the V segment lost 5 bases, leaving 16 bases of the junction unmatched. Germline lookup yields CDR1 MDHEN and CDR2 SYDVKM.

The chain joins TRBV15 to TRBJ1-2, with 9 positions matching TRBD1. J gave up 5 bases and V 3 bases, and 7 bases lay outside the gene matches. This CDR3 spans 15 amino acids. CDR1 is LNHNV and CDR2 is YYDKDF in the germline V gene (reference sequence). The CDR3 loop reads CATSRGTGLRYGYTF. In DNA, the CDR3 is TGTGCCACCAGCAGGGGGACAGGGCTGAGGTATGGCTACACCTTC.